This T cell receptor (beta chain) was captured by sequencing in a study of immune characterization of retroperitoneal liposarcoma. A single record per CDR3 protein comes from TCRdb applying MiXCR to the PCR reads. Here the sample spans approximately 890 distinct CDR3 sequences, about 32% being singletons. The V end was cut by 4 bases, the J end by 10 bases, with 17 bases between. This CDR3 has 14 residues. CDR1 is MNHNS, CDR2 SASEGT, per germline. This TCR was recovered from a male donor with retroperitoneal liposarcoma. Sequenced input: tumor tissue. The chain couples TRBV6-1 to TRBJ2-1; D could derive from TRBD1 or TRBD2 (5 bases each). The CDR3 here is CASSVGEFSYEQFF. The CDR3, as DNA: TGTGCCAGCAGTGTAGGGGAGTTCTCCTACGAGCAGTTCTTC.